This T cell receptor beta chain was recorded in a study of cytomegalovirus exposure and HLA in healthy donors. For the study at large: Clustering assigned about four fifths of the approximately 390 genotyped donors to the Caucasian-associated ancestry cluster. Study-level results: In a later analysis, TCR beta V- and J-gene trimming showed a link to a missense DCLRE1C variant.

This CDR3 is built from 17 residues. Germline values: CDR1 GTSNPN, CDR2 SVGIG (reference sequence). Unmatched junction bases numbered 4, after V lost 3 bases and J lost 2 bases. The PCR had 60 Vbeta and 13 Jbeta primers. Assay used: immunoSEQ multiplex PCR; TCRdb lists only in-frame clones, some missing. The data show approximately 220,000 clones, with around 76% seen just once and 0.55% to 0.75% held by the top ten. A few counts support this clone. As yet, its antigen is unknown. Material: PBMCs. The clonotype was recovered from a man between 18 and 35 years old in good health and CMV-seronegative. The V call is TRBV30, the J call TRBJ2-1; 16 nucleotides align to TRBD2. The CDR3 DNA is TGTGCCTGGAGCGGGGGACTAGCGGGAGGGCCCTACAATGAGCAGTTCTTC. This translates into CAWSGGLAGGPYNEQFF.